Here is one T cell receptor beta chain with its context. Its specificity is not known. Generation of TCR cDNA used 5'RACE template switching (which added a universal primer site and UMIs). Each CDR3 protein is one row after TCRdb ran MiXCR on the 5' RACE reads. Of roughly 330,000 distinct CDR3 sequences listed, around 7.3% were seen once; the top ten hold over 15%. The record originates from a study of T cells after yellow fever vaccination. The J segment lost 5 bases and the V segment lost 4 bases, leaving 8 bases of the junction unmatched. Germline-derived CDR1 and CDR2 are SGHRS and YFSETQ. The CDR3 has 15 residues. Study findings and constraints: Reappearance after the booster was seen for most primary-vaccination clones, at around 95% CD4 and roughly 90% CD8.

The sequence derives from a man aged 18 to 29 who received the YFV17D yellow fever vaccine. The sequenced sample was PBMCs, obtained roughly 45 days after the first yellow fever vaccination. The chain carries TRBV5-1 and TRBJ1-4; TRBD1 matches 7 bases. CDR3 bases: TGCGCCAGCAGCATACGACAGGGATTAAATGAAAAACTGTTTTTT. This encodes CASSIRQGLNEKLFF.